Below are 22 T cell receptor beta chains sequenced from a single sample in a study of T-cell reconstitution after alpha-beta-depleted transplantation in children. The library targeted TCRbeta and was prepared with unique molecular identifiers. TCRdb fed the PCR reads into MiXCR, producing one record per CDR3 protein. The sample holds approximately 980,000 distinct CDR3 sequences; about 26% are singletons and the top ten take 28%. The specimen was PBMCs, mostly from graft donor cells, collected 360 days after TCRalphabeta/CD19-depleted stem cell transplant. The receptors were sampled from a boy younger than two who had a stem cell transplant for SCID, so the T cells may come from the graft donor.

J is TRBJ2-2 and V is TRBV7-8; a weak D match, TRBD2 (6 bases). Germline CDR1 and CDR2: SGHVS and FQNEAQ. The CDR3 has 16 amino acids. V was clipped by 2 bases and J by 4 bases, with 14 bases between them. CDR3 DNA sequence: TGTGCCAGCAGCTTACTAGTAAGGGGAGGCACCGGGGAGCTGTTTTTT. This gives the protein CASSLLVRGGTGELFF.

In its sample, this clonotype was seen once. Here the CDR3 reads CASSAGTQRYEQYF. For the CDR3, the DNA is TGTGCCAGCAGTGCTGGGACCCAGCGCTACGAGCAGTACTTC. The chain links TRBV2 to TRBJ2-7; D tentatively fits TRBD1 or TRBD2 (5 bases each). The CDR3 contains 14 residues. The germline V gene has CDR1 SNHLY and CDR2 FYNNEI. V lost 4 bases to trimming and J lost 3 bases, with 13 bases between them.

There are many counts of this clonotype. This rearrangement joins TRBV20-1 to TRBJ2-2; a possible D gene is TRBD2 (5 bases). The CDR3 covers 12 residues. The germline V gene encodes CDR1 DFQATT and CDR2 SNEGSKA (reference sequence). V dropped 5 bases and J dropped 6 bases, with 10 bases sitting between them. Here the CDR3 reads CSAGLFSGELFF. In DNA, the CDR3 is TGCAGTGCTGGACTCTTCTCCGGGGAGCTGTTTTTT.

The chain is built from TRBV24-1 and TRBJ2-2; the D call may be TRBD1 or TRBD2 (5 bases each). CDR1 and CDR2 (germline): KGHDR, SFDVKD. Trimming stripped 1 base from V and 7 bases from J, with 15 bases between. The CDR3 is made up of 16 amino acids. This CDR3 is CATSDFRDDWGGELFF. In DNA form, the CDR3 reads TGTGCCACCAGTGATTTTAGGGACGACTGGGGCGGGGAGCTGTTTTTT.

This chain joins TRBV5-5 and TRBJ2-1, with D perhaps TRBD1 or TRBD2 (5 bases each). CDR3 size: 14 residues. CDR1 is SGHKS, CDR2 YYEKEE, per germline (reference sequence). V shed 2 bases and J shed 10 bases, with 16 bases lying between them. Here the CDR3 reads CASSFAIEEGEQFF. The CDR3 DNA sequence: TGTGCCAGCAGCTTCGCAATTGAAGAGGGGGAGCAGTTCTTC.

This clonotype was detected only a few times. J is TRBJ2-5 and V is TRBV5-5, with 9 bases lining up with TRBD2. The germline gives CDR1 SGHKS, CDR2 YYEKEE (reference sequence). The CDR3 totals 16 residues. Unmatched junction bases numbered 7, after V lost 0 bases and J lost 4 bases. The DNA for the CDR3 is TGTGCCAGCAGCTTGGTTGGGCGGGGGGGCCCAGAGACCCAGTACTTC. Translated, it gives CASSLVGRGGPETQYF.

This clonotype was seen a few times. The CDR3 sequence is CASSPAMRGTYNEQFF. The CDR3 DNA reads TGTGCCAGCAGCCCAGCTATGCGGGGGACCTACAATGAGCAGTTCTTC. This chain joins TRBV7-9 and TRBJ2-1; 7 positions agree with TRBD2. This CDR3 has 16 amino acids. With V trimmed by 5 bases and J by 2 bases, 9 bases remained unmatched. CDR1 and CDR2 (germline): SEHNR, FQNEAQ (reference sequence).

This clonotype occurred a few times. The rearrangement links TRBV9 to TRBJ2-1; a weak D match, TRBD1 (5 bases). Looked up from germline, CDR1 is SGDLS and CDR2 is YYNGEE. This CDR3 is 15 amino acids long. With 0 bases removed from V and 7 bases from J, the gap between germline ends came to 14 bases. The CDR3 region is CASSVVQGTLNEQFF. DNA for the CDR3: TGTGCCAGCAGCGTAGTGCAGGGTACCCTTAATGAGCAGTTCTTC.

V and J are TRBV12-3 or TRBV12-4 and TRBJ1-1, with D possibly matching TRBD1 (6 bases). The V and J ends lost 1 base and 5 bases respectively, with 20 bases between them. The CDR3 is 17 residues long. CDR3 amino acids: CASSLGFIYRGITEAFF. CDR3 bases: TGTGCCAGCAGTTTAGGGTTTATTTATAGGGGGATTACTGAAGCTTTCTTT.

The rearrangement links TRBV20-1 to TRBJ1-5; tentative D call: TRBD1 (5 bases). Trimming removed 5 bases at V and 5 bases at J, with 13 bases between. The CDR3 covers 13 residues. Looked up from germline, CDR1 is DFQATT and CDR2 is SNEGSKA (reference sequence). The CDR3 loop is CSALTEVDQPQHF. The CDR3 nucleotides read TGCAGTGCTTTGACAGAGGTGGATCAGCCCCAGCATTTT.

This clonotype turned up a few times. J is TRBJ2-1 and V is TRBV15; D possibly corresponds to TRBD1 (5 bases). V dropped 4 bases and J dropped 8 bases, with 15 bases sitting between them. Germline CDR1 is LNHNV and CDR2 is YYDKDF (reference sequence). The CDR3 sequence is 14 residues long. DNA for the CDR3: TGTGCCACCAGCATTGGACATAACAGCGATGAGCAGTTCTTC. Translation gives CATSIGHNSDEQFF.

The chain couples TRBV7-6 to TRBJ1-2; D perhaps matches TRBD1 (6 bases). Per the germline V gene, CDR1 is SGHVS and CDR2 is FNYEAQ. V lost 9 bases and J lost 6, with 17 bases in between. The CDR3 has 13 amino acids. CDR3 in amino acids: CASSKRGEDGYTF. CDR3 DNA: TGTGCCAGTTCCAAGAGGGGGGAAGATGGCTACACCTTC.

The chain employs TRBV28 and TRBJ1-2; the D gene is possibly TRBD1 (6 bases). The V and J ends lost 3 bases and 2 bases respectively, with 13 bases between them. CDR3 size: 15 residues. CDR1 MDHEN and CDR2 SYDVKM come from the germline V gene. The CDR3 nucleotides read TGTGCCAGCAGTTTCCCGTTCGACAGGAACTATGGCTACACCTTC. Protein sequence: CASSFPFDRNYGYTF.

This clonotype was seen a handful of times. The chain employs TRBV7-7 and TRBJ2-3, with D hard to call. Trimming pared 1 base from V and 6 bases from J, leaving 8 bases between. This CDR3 comprises 13 residues. The germline CDR1 and CDR2 sequences are SSHAT and FNYEAQ (reference sequence). The CDR3 protein is CASSLGSMDTQYF. Written as DNA, the CDR3 is TGTGCCAGCAGCTTAGGGTCGATGGATACGCAGTATTTT.

CDR3 nucleotides: TGCGCCAGCAGCCAAGGGCAGGGTTTTGAGGAGACCCAGTACTTC. The encoded protein is CASSQGQGFEETQYF. The rearrangement links TRBV4-1 to TRBJ2-5; D may be TRBD1 (5 bases). V was clipped by 1 base and J by 5 bases, with 14 bases between them. Germline V CDR1 and CDR2: MGHRA, YSYEKL. The CDR3 has 15 residues.

This clonotype was seen ten or more times. The V and J genes are TRBV6-1 and TRBJ1-6; D might be TRBD1 (5 bases). The germline V gene has CDR1 MNHNS and CDR2 SASEGT. The CDR3 length is 16 residues. Deletions cut 5 bases from V and 7 bases from J, with 18 bases between. CDR3 protein: CASSPLGYRPNSPLHF. The CDR3 coding sequence is TGTGCCAGCAGTCCCCTCGGATACAGGCCAAATTCACCCCTCCACTTT.

The chain joins TRBV11-2 to TRBJ2-7; possibly TRBD1 for D (5 bases). From germline, CDR1 is SGHAT and CDR2 FQNNGV. CDR3 length equals 14 residues. The ends were cut back, 2 bases at V and 2 bases at J, with 10 bases in the middle. The CDR3 loop reads CASSLSDNTYEQYF. The CDR3 bases are TGTGCCAGCAGCTTATCGGACAACACCTACGAGCAGTACTTC.

The chain joins TRBV4-2 to TRBJ2-3; no firm D call. V lost 4 bases to trimming and J lost 5 bases, with 19 bases between them. CDR1 and CDR2 (germline): LGHNA, YNFKEQ. The CDR3 length is 16 residues. CDR3 in DNA: TGTGCCAGCAGCCTCGGCGGCACCCTAATGGGAGATACGCAGTATTTT. Its protein is CASSLGGTLMGDTQYF.

This clonotype was found a few times. The chain joins TRBV2 to TRBJ2-5, with 10 bases matching TRBD2. This CDR3 is 17 amino acids long. The J segment lost 1 base and the V segment lost 7 bases, leaving 12 bases of the junction unmatched. Germline V gene lookup returns CDR1 SNHLY and CDR2 FYNNEI. CDR3 DNA sequence: TGTGCCAGCACTCCGGGTTGGGCTAGCGGGGGCCAAGAGACCCAGTACTTC. It is translated as CASTPGWASGGQETQYF.

The V gene is TRBV10-2, the J gene TRBJ1-2; the D is unclear. V lost 0 bases and J lost 0, with 17 bases in between. Germline V gives CDR1 WSHSY, CDR2 SAAADI. CDR3 length: 18 residues. CDR3 protein: CASSESRRPVRANYGYTF. In nucleotides, the CDR3 is TGCGCCAGCAGTGAGTCGAGGCGCCCGGTCCGGGCTAACTATGGCTACACCTTC.

V is TRBV20-1 and J is TRBJ2-3, with TRBD2 matching 9 bases. CDR3 length: 17 amino acids. Germline loops: CDR1 DFQATT, CDR2 SNEGSKA (reference sequence). J was trimmed by 2 bases and V by 3 bases; bases with no gene match: 12. This CDR3 reads CSASSPLTSGYTDTQYF. CDR3 nucleotides: TGCAGTGCTAGCTCACCCTTGACTAGCGGCTACACAGATACGCAGTATTTT.

Here the CDR3 reads CASSQGSFSGNTIYF. The CDR3 DNA is TGCGCCAGCAGCCAAGGCAGTTTCTCTGGAAACACCATATATTTT. The rearrangement uses TRBV4-3 and TRBJ1-3, with D unresolved. Between the trimmed V and J ends, which lost 1 base and 0 bases, there was a span of 7 bases. The CDR3 has 15 residues. Germline CDR1 reads LGHNA; CDR2 reads YSLEER.